This T cell receptor beta chain was obtained from a study of CD8+CD57+ T cells in acquired aplastic anemia. As for the study in general: Healthy-donor CD4+ cells averaged about 10 million reads.

TCR beta VDJ and CDR3 were profiled, and genomic DNA was the template. TCRdb fed the reads into MiXCR, producing one record per CDR3 protein. The sample contains some 170,000 distinct CDR3 sequences, 35% to 55% of which appear only once. Trimming at V came to 11 bases and at J to 6 bases, leaving 12 bases not matched to a gene. This CDR3 region has 14 residues. The V gene's germline CDR1 is SNHLY and CDR2 FYNNEI. The sequencing input was sorted CD4+, CD8+, or CD8+CD57+ T cells (not recorded which) from PBMCs. The clonotype was recovered from a human donor in good health. The chain carries TRBV2 and TRBJ1-4; TRBD1 matches 7 bases. CDR3 in amino acids: CASDPGGRDEKLFF. As DNA, the CDR3 is TGTGCCTCCGACCCAGGGGGACGGGATGAAAAACTGTTTTTT.